The T cell receptor beta chain under discussion was sequenced for a study of follicular helper T cells after annual influenza vaccination. Overall study context: Some donors were sampled over the 2013-2014, 2014-2015 and 2015-2016 vaccinations. Overall study results and limits: ICOS+CD38+ cTfh clonality change tracked circulating plasmablast frequency change.

In regard to this clone: Its antigen is as yet unknown.

The table came from immunoSEQ multiplex PCR; TCRdb's copy has only in-frame clones and leaves some out. The table includes about 9,400 clones, roughly 80% detected once. The time point denotes: 2015-2016 season, pre-vaccination. Adults were given seasonal inactivated influenza vaccine, and blood CD4 subsets were sorted before and after vaccination. No donor had influenza vaccine in the prior 6 months; all lived in the community. CDR1 MGHRA and CDR2 YSYEKL come from the germline V gene. This CDR3 spans 16 amino acids. Unmatched junction bases numbered 7, after V lost 1 base and J lost 4 bases. The TCR originated in an adult who received the influenza vaccine. The chain carries TRBV4-1 and TRBJ2-1; TRBD2 agrees at 7 bases. Material: CXCR5+ CD38- circulating T follicular helper cells from blood, obtained on the day of influenza vaccination. The subset denotes: circulating Tfh, non-naive CD4+CXCR5+PD-1+ (ICOS+CD38+ or ICOS-CD38-). The CDR3 region is CASSQGSSGAYNEQFF. CDR3 in DNA: TGCGCCAGCAGCCAAGGGTCTAGCGGAGCGTACAATGAGCAGTTCTTC.